The present entry profiles one TCR beta chain with its context. Its antigen is not identified. This specimen comes from a study of cytotoxic CD8 clonotypes in ibrutinib-treated CLL. About the study: The patient breakdown showed roughly 10 relapsed/refractory and under 16 treatment-naive cases, with fewer than 18 IGHV unmutated. The average sample held roughly 250,000 productive templates and around 87,000 productive rearrangements. General study findings and limits: Higher clonality was seen at ibrutinib response and a return toward baseline at progression.

Clones were sequenced by immunoSEQ multiplex PCR, and TCRdb holds only the in-frame ones, with some missing. The sample has tens of thousands of clones, roughly nine tenths seen once. V lost 4 bases, J lost 0 bases, and 12 bases stayed unmatched. CDR3 size: 18 residues. Germline CDR1 is MDHEN and CDR2 is SYDVKM. The sequences come from PBMCs, collected after 12 months of ibrutinib treatment. This TCR was recovered from a human donor with chronic lymphocytic leukemia. This chain links TRBV28 with TRBJ1-5; 7 nucleotides match TRBD1. CDR3 sequence (DNA): TGTGCCAGCAGTTCACAACAGGGGCGAGTGATTAGCAATCAGCCCCAGCATTTT. It is translated as CASSSQQGRVISNQPQHF.